This T cell receptor (beta chain) is from a study of T cells after yellow fever vaccination. MiXCR, applied by TCRdb to the 5' RACE reads, yields one record per CDR3 protein. The sample holds hundreds of thousands of distinct CDR3 sequences, roughly a sixth seen once. The V end lost 5 bases, the J end lost 4 bases, and 19 bases lay between the germline ends. This CDR3 is 16 amino acids long. Germline V gives CDR1 SGHVS, CDR2 FNYEAQ. There are many counts of this clonotype. The chain carries TRBV7-6 and TRBJ2-3; tentative D call: TRBD1 (6 bases). The TCR comes from a man between 18 and 29 years old who received the YFV17D yellow fever vaccine. Source: PBMCs, taken before the yellow fever booster vaccination. The CDR3 loop is CASSNIRGLEADTQYF. In DNA form, the CDR3 reads TGTGCCAGCAGCAACATCAGGGGCTTGGAGGCAGATACGCAGTATTTT. The entire variable domain, with the rest obtained from reference TRBV7-6 and TRBJ2-3, is as follows: GAGVSQSPRYKVTKRGQDVALRCDPISGHVSLYWYRQALGQGPEFLTYFNYEAQQDKSGLPNDRFSAERPEGSISTLTIQRTEQRDSAMYRCASSNIRGLEADTQYFGPGTRLTVL.